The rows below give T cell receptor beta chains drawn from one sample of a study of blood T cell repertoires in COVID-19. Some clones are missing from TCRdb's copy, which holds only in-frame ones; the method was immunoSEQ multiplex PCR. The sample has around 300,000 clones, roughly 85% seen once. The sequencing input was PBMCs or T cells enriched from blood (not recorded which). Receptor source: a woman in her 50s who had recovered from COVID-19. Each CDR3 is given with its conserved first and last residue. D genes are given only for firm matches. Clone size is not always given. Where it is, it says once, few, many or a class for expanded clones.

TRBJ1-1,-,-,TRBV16,TGTGCCAGCAGCAAAGAGGGAGGCCCGGGCACTGAAGCTTTCTTT,CASSKEGGPGTEAFF
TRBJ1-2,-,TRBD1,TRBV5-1,TGCGCCAGCAGCGTAAGATGGACAGGGGACGCGTTGGGGGGCTACACCTTC,CASSVRWTGDALGGYTF
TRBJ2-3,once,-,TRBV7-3,TGTGCCAGCAGCCCCAGGCCGGGGGATACGCAGTATTTT,CASSPRPGDTQYF
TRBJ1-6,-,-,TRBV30,TGTGCCGGAATAAAGGACAGACCCCCTAGATCCCTCCACTTT,CAGIKDRPPRSLHF
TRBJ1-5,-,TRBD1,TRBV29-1,TGCAGCGTTGCCCAGGGGGGCCCCAATCAGCCCCAGCATTTT,CSVAQGGPNQPQHF
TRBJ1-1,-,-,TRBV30,TGTGCCTGGAGCCCAATAGACAGGGAAGCTTTCTTT,CAWSPIDREAFF
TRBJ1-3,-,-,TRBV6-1,TGTGCCAGCAGTGAAATCGGACTAATAGCGGGGTCTGGAAACACCATATATTTT,CASSEIGLIAGSGNTIYF
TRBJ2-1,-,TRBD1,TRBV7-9,TGTGCCAGCATTTTACAGGGGCCCTACAATGAGCAGTTCTTC,CASILQGPYNEQFF
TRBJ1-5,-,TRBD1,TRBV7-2,TGTGCCAGCAGCTTCGGACAGGGCGGTGGGCCCCAGCATTTT,CASSFGQGGGPQHF
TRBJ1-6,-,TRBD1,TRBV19,TGTGCCAGTAGCCAGGGGGCCAGGGCACCCCTCCACTTT,CASSQGARAPLHF
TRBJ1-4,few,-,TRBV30,TGTGCCTGGAGTCGCCAGGGTAATGAAAAACTGTTTTTT,CAWSRQGNEKLFF
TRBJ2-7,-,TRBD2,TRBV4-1,TGCGCCAGCAGCCAAGGTCCAGCGGGGGGTTACGAGCAGTACTTC,CASSQGPAGGYEQYF
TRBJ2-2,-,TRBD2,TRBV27,TGTGCCAGCAGACCCAGACTAGCGGGGGGGACCGGGGAGCTGTTTTTT,CASRPRLAGGTGELFF
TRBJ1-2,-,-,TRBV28,TGTGCCAGCAGGGAAGGACAGTCAAAACGGGGCTACACCTTC,CASREGQSKRGYTF
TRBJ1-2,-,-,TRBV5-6,TGTGCCAGCAGCCCCCTTGGGGCAGGCCTTGCCTCCTATGGCTACACCTTC,CASSPLGAGLASYGYTF
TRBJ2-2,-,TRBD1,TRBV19,TGTGCCAGTAGTTTGCCGGGACAGGGGATCACCGGGGAGCTGTTTTTT,CASSLPGQGITGELFF
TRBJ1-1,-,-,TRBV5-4,TGTGCCAGCAGCTACGACCCCCAACGGACAGTATTGAACACTGAAGCTTTCTTT,CASSYDPQRTVLNTEAFF
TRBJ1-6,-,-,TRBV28,TGTGCCAGCAGTTCCAGGACAGATAATTCACCCCTCCACTTT,CASSSRTDNSPLHF
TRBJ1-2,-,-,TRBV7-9,TGTGCCAGCATCCCTGTGACAGGCGACTATGGCTACACCTTC,CASIPVTGDYGYTF
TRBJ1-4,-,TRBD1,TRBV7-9,TGTGCCAGCAGCCCCTCTGGGACAGCTGCCGAAAAACTGTTTTTT,CASSPSGTAAEKLFF
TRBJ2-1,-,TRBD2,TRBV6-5,TGTGCCAGCAAGTCTCTAGCGGTCAACAATGAGCAGTTCTTC,CASKSLAVNNEQFF
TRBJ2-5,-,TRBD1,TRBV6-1,TGTGCCAGCAGTGACGGGACAGGGGAAGAGACCCAGTACTTC,CASSDGTGEETQYF
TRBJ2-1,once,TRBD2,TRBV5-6,TGTGCCAGCAGCTTGGAAAGGACTAGCGGTTACAATGAGCAGTTCTTC,CASSLERTSGYNEQFF
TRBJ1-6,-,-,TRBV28,TGTGCCAGCAGTTTGTCTGGGGAGACCTATAATTCACCCCTCCACTTT,CASSLSGETYNSPLHF
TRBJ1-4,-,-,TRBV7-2,TGTGCCAGCAGCCACCCGGGGGGGCAGAGTACCTTT,CASSHPGGQSTF
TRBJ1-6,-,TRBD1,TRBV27,TGTGCCAGCAGTTTGGGGGACAGAGGTATCTATAATTCACCCCTCCACTTT,CASSLGDRGIYNSPLHF
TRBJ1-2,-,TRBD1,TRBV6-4,TGTGCCAGCAGTGCTGGGACAGCAGAAGGCTACACCTTC,CASSAGTAEGYTF
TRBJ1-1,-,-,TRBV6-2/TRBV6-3,TGTGCCAGCAGTTATGGAGGGCCCCGGACTGAAGCTTTCTTT,CASSYGGPRTEAFF
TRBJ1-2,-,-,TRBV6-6,TGTGCCAGTTGCGACCAGGGAGGGGGTTTTAACTATGGCTACACCTTC,CASCDQGGGFNYGYTF
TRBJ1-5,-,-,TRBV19,TGTGCCAGTAGTACCCTTACAGCAGAGCAGCCCCAGCATTTT,CASSTLTAEQPQHF
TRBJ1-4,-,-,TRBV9,TGTGCCAGCAGCCCTACCGGGATACCAACTAATGAAAAACTGTTTTTT,CASSPTGIPTNEKLFF
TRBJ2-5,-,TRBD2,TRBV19,TGTGCCAGTATGAGGACTAGCGGGTACCAAGAGACCCAGTACTTC,CASMRTSGYQETQYF
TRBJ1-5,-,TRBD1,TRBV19,TGTGCCAGTAGTATAAGGCCAGGGGGCGGTCATCAGCCCCAGCATTTT,CASSIRPGGGHQPQHF
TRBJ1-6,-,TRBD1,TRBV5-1,TGCGCCAGCAGCTTGGATGGACAGGGGAATTCACCCCTCCACTTT,CASSLDGQGNSPLHF
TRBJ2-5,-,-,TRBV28,TGTGCCAGCAGACCGGGACTTCCGACCCTTGAGACCCAGTACTTC,CASRPGLPTLETQYF
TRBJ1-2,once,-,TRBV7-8,TGTGCCAGCAGCTTAGGGCAAGGAGGACCTTATGGCTACACCTTC,CASSLGQGGPYGYTF
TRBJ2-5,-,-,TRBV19,TGTGCCAGTAGTAAACCAGGCCAAGAGACCCAGTACTTC,CASSKPGQETQYF
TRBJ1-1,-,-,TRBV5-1,TGCGCCAGCAGCTTGCGCAGCGGGGGGACTGAAGCTTTCTTT,CASSLRSGGTEAFF
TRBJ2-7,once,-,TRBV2,TGTGCCAGCAGTATTAGCGAGCAGTACTTC,CASSISEQYF
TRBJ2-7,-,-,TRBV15,TGTGCCACCAGCACCTTGTTACCTGGCCCCTACGAGCAGTACTTC,CATSTLLPGPYEQYF
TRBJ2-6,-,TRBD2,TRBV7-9,TGTGCCAGCAGCCCCCGGACTAGTGGTACTGGGGCCAACGTCCTGACTTTC,CASSPRTSGTGANVLTF
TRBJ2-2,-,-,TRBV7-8,TGTGCCAGCAGCTTACTTAGCAGGGAGCTGTTTTTT,CASSLLSRELFF
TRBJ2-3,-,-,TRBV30,TGTGCCTGGAGTGTGGAGTACGCAGATACGCAGTATTTT,CAWSVEYADTQYF
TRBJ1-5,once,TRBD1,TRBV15,TGTGCCACCAGCTGGGACAGGATTAGCAATCAGCCCCAGCATTTT,CATSWDRISNQPQHF
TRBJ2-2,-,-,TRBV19,TGTGCCAGTAGTCCCTACACCGGGGAGCTGTTTTTT,CASSPYTGELFF
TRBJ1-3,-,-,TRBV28,TGTGCCAGCACCTTAGGGGGGGTGACTGGAAACACCATATATTTT,CASTLGGVTGNTIYF
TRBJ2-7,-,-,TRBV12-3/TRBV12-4,TGTGCCAGCAGTTTCGGGGAAGCCTACGAGCAGTACTTC,CASSFGEAYEQYF
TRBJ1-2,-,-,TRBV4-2,TGTGCCAGCAGCCAAGATGAAGGGGCTTATTATGGCTACACCTTC,CASSQDEGAYYGYTF
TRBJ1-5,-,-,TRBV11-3,TGTGCCAGCAGCTTAGTACCAGGGGTTCAGCCCCAGCATTTT,CASSLVPGVQPQHF
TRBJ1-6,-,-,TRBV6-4,TGTGCCAGCAGTGACCCCCTACGGTTAGGCAGGGGAAATTCACCCCTCCACTTT,CASSDPLRLGRGNSPLHF
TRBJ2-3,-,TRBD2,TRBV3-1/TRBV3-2,TGTGCCAGCAGCCCGACTAGCGGGGGGAGAAATACGCAGTATTTT,CASSPTSGGRNTQYF
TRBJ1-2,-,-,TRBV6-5,TGTGCCAGCAGTTACCCGATGATCACTTCCTACCGTGGCTACACCTTC,CASSYPMITSYRGYTF
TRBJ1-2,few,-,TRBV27,TGTGCCAGCAGTTTGCGAGGGTACGGCTACACCTTC,CASSLRGYGYTF
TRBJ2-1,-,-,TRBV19,TGTGCCAGTAGTATCGCGCCCCTAATCTCCTACAATGAGCAGTTCTTC,CASSIAPLISYNEQFF
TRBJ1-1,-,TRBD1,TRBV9,TGTGCCAGCAGCGCCATGACAGGGCCGACTGAAGCTTTCTTT,CASSAMTGPTEAFF
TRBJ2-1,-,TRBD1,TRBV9,TGTGCCAGCACCAGGGACAGTTACTACAATGAGCAGTTCTTC,CASTRDSYYNEQFF
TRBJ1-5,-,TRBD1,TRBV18,TGTGCCAGCTCACCACAGAGACAGGGGGACAATCAGCCCCAGCATTTT,CASSPQRQGDNQPQHF